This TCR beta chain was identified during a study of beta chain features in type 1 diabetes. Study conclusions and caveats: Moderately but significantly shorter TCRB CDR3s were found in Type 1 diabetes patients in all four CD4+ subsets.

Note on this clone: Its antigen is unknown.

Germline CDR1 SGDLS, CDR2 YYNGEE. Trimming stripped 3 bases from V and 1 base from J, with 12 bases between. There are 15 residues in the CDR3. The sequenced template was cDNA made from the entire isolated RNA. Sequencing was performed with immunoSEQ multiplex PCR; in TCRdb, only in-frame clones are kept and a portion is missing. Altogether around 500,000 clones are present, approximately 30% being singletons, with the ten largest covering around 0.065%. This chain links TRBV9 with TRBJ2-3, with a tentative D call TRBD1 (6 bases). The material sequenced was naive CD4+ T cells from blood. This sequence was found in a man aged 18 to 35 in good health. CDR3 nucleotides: TGTGCCAGCAGCGCCAGGGGCAGGGGCACAGATACGCAGTATTTT. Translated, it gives CASSARGRGTDTQYF.